The clone carrying this T cell receptor (beta chain) was recorded a few times. Its target is unknown. Of the isolated RNA, all was reverse transcribed, and so the sequenced material was expressed TCRB transcripts. An average of about 3.6 million reads was obtained for naive, central memory and regulatory T cell samples. Here immunoSEQ multiplex PCR was the method, and the copy in TCRdb shows in-frame clones only, minus some. This sample has a few hundred thousand clones, with about 15% found just once. This specimen belongs to a study of beta chain features in type 1 diabetes. Regarding the study as a whole: When Type 1 diabetes patients were examined, their TCRB CDR3s proved moderately but significantly shorter in all four CD4+ subsets.

Via CD45RO/CCR7/CD25/CD127/CD95/CD27, cells of the CD4+ naive, central memory, regulatory and stem cell-like memory subsets were sorted. Trimming took off 4 bases at V and 4 bases at J, with 9 bases between the two ends. CDR1 is SQVTM, CDR2 ANQGSEA, per germline. The CDR3 length is 12 residues. Sequencing was done on a sample of naive CD4+ T cells from blood. This TCR was sampled from a man in his thirties or forties with type 1 diabetes. The chain is built from TRBV29-1 and TRBJ2-3; no reliable D call. As DNA, the CDR3 is TGCAGCGTTGCTGGAGCTTCAGATACGCAGTATTTT. Protein: CSVAGASDTQYF.